The rows below give T cell receptor beta chains drawn from one sample of a study of CD8 T cells in Susac syndrome. Each CDR3 protein gets one entry after TCRdb re-called the immunoSEQ multiplex PCR reads with MiXCR. The repertoire holds about 90,000 distinct CDR3 sequences, with around 93% as singletons. The specimen sequenced was CD8+ T cells from PBMCs. The receptor source for this set is a human donor in good health. The CDR3 runs from the conserved cysteine through the conserved F or W. The order of the fields is J gene, clone size, V gene, D gene, CDR3 DNA, CDR3 protein. A D gene is named only where the DNA matches it firmly. Size is omitted from some rows. Given values are once, few, many or a class for expanded clones.

TRBJ2-7 - TRBV7-2 - TGTGCCAGCAGCTTAGCCAGGGAGAGGGAGCAGTACTTC CASSLAREREQYF
TRBJ2-5 - TRBV29-1 - TGCAGCGTACGGGTCCTACCTCGGCGGGACCCCCAAGAGACCCAGTACTTC CSVRVLPRRDPQETQYF
TRBJ1-3 - TRBV15 - TGTGCCACCAGCAGAGAGGCCTCTGGAAACACCATATATTTT CATSREASGNTIYF
TRBJ1-1 - TRBV30 - TGTGCCTGGAGAGCAGAATACGTGAACACTGAAGCTTTCTTT CAWRAEYVNTEAFF
TRBJ2-1 - TRBV5-1 - TGCGCCAGCAGCTCCGGACAGGGAGGGACCTACAATGAGCAGTTCTTC CASSSGQGGTYNEQFF
TRBJ2-7 - TRBV7-9 TRBD2 TGTGCCAGCAGCGCGGGACTAACCCGTGGGGAGCAGTACTTC CASSAGLTRGEQYF
TRBJ2-1 - TRBV16 - TGTGCCAGCAGTATACGAGATGAGCAGTTCTTC CASSIRDEQFF
TRBJ2-7 - TRBV10-2 - TGCGCCAGCAGTGAGTCGGGTACGGGGATCTACGAGCAGTACTTC CASSESGTGIYEQYF
TRBJ1-4 - TRBV28 - TGTGCCAGCAGTTTGACAGGAAATTGGGGGAAACTGTTTTTT CASSLTGNWGKLFF
TRBJ2-6 - TRBV4-1 - TGCGCCAGCCGTGAACTAGGTGGGGCCAACGTCCTGACTTTC CASRELGGANVLTF
TRBJ1-5 - TRBV7-2 - TGTGCCAGCAGCTTGGGTCCAGGGCGCAATCAGCCCCAGCATTTT CASSLGPGRNQPQHF
TRBJ2-5 - TRBV6-5 - TGTGCCAGCAGTTACCTGGCTGCCCAAGAGACCCAGTACTTC CASSYLAAQETQYF
TRBJ1-1 - TRBV6-5 - TGTGCCAGCAGTTACGAGGTGAACACTGAAGCTTTCTTT CASSYEVNTEAFF
TRBJ2-5 once TRBV13 - TGTGCCAGCAGCCCTGGTGGACCGCAGGGAACCCAGTACTTC CASSPGGPQGTQYF
TRBJ1-1 - TRBV14 - TGTGCCAGCAGCCATGGAGTCGGACCAAACACTGAAGCTTTCTTT CASSHGVGPNTEAFF
TRBJ1-2 - TRBV29-1 TRBD1 TGCAGCGTTCCGACAGGGGGAAACTATGGCTACACCTTC CSVPTGGNYGYTF
TRBJ2-1 - TRBV20-1 - TGCAGTGCTGGGGGGAACTCAGGGTACGACGCGGACAATGAGCAGTTCTTC CSAGGNSGYDADNEQFF
TRBJ2-1 - TRBV15 TRBD2 TGTGCCACCAGCAGAGTTCCGGCGGGGGGGCGAAATGAGCAGTTCTTC CATSRVPAGGRNEQFF
TRBJ1-1 - TRBV3-1 TRBD1 TGTGCCAGCAGCCAAGAAGGGACAGGGGGCGAGGACACTGAAGCTTTCTTT CASSQEGTGGEDTEAFF
TRBJ2-3 - TRBV4-1 - TGCGCCAGCAGCCTCCGCTCGGGGGGCATCACAGATACGCAGTATTTT CASSLRSGGITDTQYF
TRBJ2-2 - TRBV12-3/TRBV12-4 TRBD2 TGTGCCAGCAACGAAGGACTAGCGGGGGACAACATCGGGGAGCTGTTTTTT CASNEGLAGDNIGELFF
TRBJ2-3 - TRBV2 TRBD1 TGTGCCAGCACCACGGGACAGGGGACATATACGCAGTATTTT CASTTGQGTYTQYF
TRBJ2-2 - TRBV3-1 - TGTGCCAGCACCGCTACGTGGGGGCTTAACACCGGGGAGCTGTTTTTT CASTATWGLNTGELFF
TRBJ2-3 - TRBV9 TRBD2 TGTGCCAGCAGCGGCACCACGGGACTACCGAGCACAGATACGCAGTATTTT CASSGTTGLPSTDTQYF
TRBJ2-1 once TRBV20-1 TRBD2 TGCAGTGCTGGGAGGGGCTCCTACAATGAGCAGTTCTTC CSAGRGSYNEQFF
TRBJ1-1 - TRBV7-9 - TGTGCCAGCAGCTTAGTACAGGAGGTAAACACTGAAGCTTTCTTT CASSLVQEVNTEAFF
TRBJ2-1 - TRBV2 TRBD2 TGTGCCAGCAGCAGGGGCGGGGGGACCAATGAGCAGTTCTTC CASSRGGGTNEQFF
TRBJ1-6 - TRBV7-6 - TGTGCCAGCAGCCAGAGGGAGGGCGCGTCCCTCCACTTT CASSQREGASLHF
TRBJ1-1 - TRBV6-5 - TGTGCCAGCAGTTACTCGGACCGAGGGAGTACTGAAGCTTTCTTT CASSYSDRGSTEAFF
TRBJ1-1 - TRBV6-1 - TGTGCCAGCAGTGCAGGGTACACTGAAGCTTTCTTT CASSAGYTEAFF
TRBJ1-2 - TRBV7-8 - TGTGCCAGCAGTCAGACATCTCCCCCCACCCCCCTGAGCGGCTACACCTTC CASSQTSPPTPLSGYTF
TRBJ2-7 - TRBV5-1 - TGCGCCAGCAGCTTTACTAGCTCCTACGAGCAGTACTTC CASSFTSSYEQYF
TRBJ1-4 - TRBV5-6 - TGTGCCAGCAGCATTGGCGTGGATGAAAAACTGTTTTTT CASSIGVDEKLFF
TRBJ1-1 - TRBV29-1 TRBD1 TGCAGCGCCCCCGGGACAGGGGGCACTGAAGCTTTCTTT CSAPGTGGTEAFF
TRBJ1-1 once TRBV12-3/TRBV12-4 - TGTGCCAGCAGTTTACGGGGTGGGGACACTGAAGCTTTCTTT CASSLRGGDTEAFF
TRBJ1-1 - TRBV19 - TGTGCCAGTAGTATCGACAGGTTGGATGAAGCTTTCTTT CASSIDRLDEAFF
TRBJ2-7 once TRBV6-2/TRBV6-3 - TGTGCCAGCAGCCCGCAGCGGGACAGGCCTTACGAGCAGTACTTC CASSPQRDRPYEQYF
TRBJ2-2 - TRBV15 - TGTGCCACCAGCCCGACGCGGGACGTCCTTACCGGGGAGCTGTTTTTT CATSPTRDVLTGELFF
TRBJ2-3 - TRBV7-9 TRBD1 TGTGCCAGTGGACAGGGAAGCTCAGATACGCAGTATTTT CASGQGSSDTQYF
TRBJ1-1 - TRBV7-9 TRBD1 TGTGCCAGCAGCTTAATAGGGGGGACAGGGGGGAACACTGAAGCTTTCTTT CASSLIGGTGGNTEAFF
TRBJ2-7 once TRBV25-1 TRBD2 TGTGCCAGCAGTGGAGCGGGGCTCGACGAGCAGTACTTC CASSGAGLDEQYF
TRBJ2-7 few TRBV29-1 TRBD2 TGCAGCGTTGAGGGAGGGAGTCCCTACGAGCAGTACTTC CSVEGGSPYEQYF